This T cell receptor beta chain was captured in a study of monozygotic twins with cystic fibrosis. Study results and limitations: Age, concordance and disease severity did not associate with shared CDR3 numbers. Low clonality (median about 0.0095) suggested a mostly naive repertoire.

This clone has only one observation. Its target is unknown. The V end lost 1 base, the J end lost 0 bases, and 12 bases lay between the germline ends. Germline CDR1 is SGHDN and CDR2 is FVKESK. This CDR3 region has 16 residues. The data were produced by immunoSEQ multiplex PCR, yet TCRdb's version contains in-frame clones alone and is incomplete. The profile shows some 10,000 clones, 85% of them singletons. This rearrangement joins TRBV14 to TRBJ2-5; unclear D gene. Sequences were obtained from blood. This clonotype was obtained from a man aged 18 to 30 with cystic fibrosis. Here the CDR3 reads CASSQVSSRHQETQYF. CDR3 DNA sequence: TGTGCCAGCAGCCAAGTTAGCTCCCGACACCAAGAGACCCAGTACTTC.